The 26 T cell receptor beta chains reported below all come from one sample, sequenced in a study of blood T cells in healthy people across ages. With a J-beta primer mix and a sample-barcoded 5' primer, a second PCR ran 7 to 11 cycles. Via MiXCR, TCRdb re-called the 5' RACE reads, giving one row per CDR3 protein. Seen here are around 800,000 distinct CDR3 sequences, around two thirds observed once, and the top ten hold around a quarter. The sequenced sample consisted of blood. These TCRs come from a man under 40 in good health.

In this sample, this clonotype turned up a few times. The chain has TRBV29-1 and TRBJ2-1, with 9 bases identical to TRBD1. This CDR3 is 15 amino acids long. J was trimmed by 7 bases and V by 7 bases; bases with no gene match: 14. From germline, CDR1 is SQVTM and CDR2 ANQGSEA. CDR3 residues: CSAMPEGQGLNEQFF. The CDR3 DNA reads TGCAGCGCCATGCCGGAGGGACAGGGTTTGAATGAGCAGTTCTTC.

V and J are TRBV4-3 and TRBJ2-7; 10 bases map to TRBD2. Germline V gene data show CDR1 as LGHNA and CDR2 as YSLEER. The CDR3 spans 18 residues. The V segment lost 3 bases and the J segment 1 base; nucleotides outside the gene matches: 12. The CDR3 region has the DNA TGCGCCAGCAGCCACAAACTGGGGCTAGCGGGGGAATCCTACGAGCAGTACTTC. It is translated as CASSHKLGLAGESYEQYF.

This clonotype was counted only a few times. The chain joins TRBV7-2 to TRBJ2-2, with 8 bases aligning to TRBD1. From germline, CDR1 is SGHTA and CDR2 FQGNSA. After removal of 5 bases from V and 5 bases from J, the junction contained 4 bases not matched to a gene. CDR3 length: 14 amino acids. CDR3 loop: CASSPRQGTGELFF. CDR3 nucleotides: TGTGCCAGCAGCCCACGACAGGGGACCGGGGAGCTGTTTTTT.

The chain's CDR3 is CATSDRSGANYNEQFF. In DNA, the CDR3 is TGTGCCACCAGTGACCGCTCAGGGGCTAACTACAATGAGCAGTTCTTC. V is TRBV24-1 and J is TRBJ2-1; possibly TRBD1 for D (6 bases). Per the germline V gene, CDR1 is KGHDR and CDR2 is SFDVKD. Trimming removed 4 bases from V and 3 bases from J, with 15 bases in between. The CDR3 totals 16 residues.

J is TRBJ2-2 and V is TRBV5-5, with D unclear. CDR3 length equals 15 residues. The germline V gene has CDR1 SGHKS and CDR2 YYEKEE (reference sequence). Trimming left V 2 bases short and J 0 bases short, with 8 bases between. The CDR3 protein is CASSLQGSNTGELFF. The CDR3 nucleotides are TGTGCCAGCAGCTTACAAGGGTCGAACACCGGGGAGCTGTTTTTT.

In this sample, this clonotype turned up a few times. CDR3 DNA sequence: TGTGCCAGCAGTTTAAGGAGAGGGGGCGATGGCTACACCTTC. Protein product: CASSLRRGGDGYTF. The gene calls are TRBV12-3 or TRBV12-4 and TRBJ1-2; the match to TRBD1 covers 7 bases. The CDR3 loop spans 14 amino acids. V lost 2 bases to trimming and J lost 6 bases; unmatched junction nucleotides: 6.

CDR3 DNA: TGTGCCAGCAGTGTCGACATGACAGGGGGCCGGTTTGGCTACACCTTC. The encoded protein is CASSVDMTGGRFGYTF. The chain employs TRBV6-6 and TRBJ1-2; 10 bases line up with TRBD1. The junction had 13 bases not matched to a gene; V was cut back by 5 bases and J by 7 bases. The V gene's germline CDR1 is MNHNY and CDR2 SVGAGI (reference sequence). CDR3 length equals 16 residues.

V gene TRBV27 combines with J gene TRBJ1-5, with TRBD1 identical over 12 bases. The CDR3 length is 15 residues. In germline, CDR1 is MNHEY, CDR2 SMNVEV (reference sequence). With 3 bases clipped from V and 6 bases from J, the junction kept 3 bases outside the gene matches. The CDR3 nucleotides read TGTGCCAGCAGTTTGGGGACAGGGGGCTTTCAGCCCCAGCATTTT. This sequence encodes CASSLGTGGFQPQHF.

Only a few counts were recorded for this clonotype. The rearrangement joins TRBV6-6 to TRBJ1-2, with 10 nucleotides matching TRBD1. The CDR3 length is 14 residues. Germline values: CDR1 MNHNY, CDR2 SVGAGI (reference sequence). Losses at the gene ends were 5 bases for V and 11 bases for J; bases not matched to a gene: 11. CDR3 nucleotide sequence: TGTGCCAGCAGTACCGGGACAGGGGCCTCCAGGTACACCTTC. Amino acids: CASSTGTGASRYTF.

This clonotype has just a few counts. The chain employs TRBV6-5 and TRBJ2-7, with D possibly being TRBD2 (5 bases). Germline V lookup: CDR1 MNHEY, CDR2 SVGAGI. This CDR3 has 14 residues. V lost 7 bases and J 4 bases, leaving 17 bases between the germline ends. This CDR3 reads CASTSRATLYEQYF. The CDR3 coding sequence is TGTGCCAGCACCTCGAGGGCTACCCTATACGAGCAGTACTTC.

This clonotype was observed a single time. The V call is TRBV4-2, the J call TRBJ2-5; D is perhaps TRBD2 (6 bases). V lost 3 bases and J lost 1, with 9 bases in between. CDR3 length: 14 amino acids. Germline V lookup: CDR1 LGHNA, CDR2 YNFKEQ. This CDR3 is CASSHGTSQETQYF. Written as DNA, the CDR3 is TGTGCCAGCAGCCACGGGACTTCCCAAGAGACCCAGTACTTC.

The chain links TRBV12-3 or TRBV12-4 to TRBJ2-1; TRBD2 matches 13 bases. The DNA end favors TRBJ2-7, so the J call may be wrong. This CDR3 spans 14 amino acids. The CDR3 DNA follows: TGTGCCAGCAGTGAGACTAGCGGGGGGTACGAGCAGTACTTC. The encoded protein is CASSETSGGYEQYF.

The J gene is TRBJ2-1, the V gene TRBV12-3 or TRBV12-4, with TRBD2 matching 14 bases. Trimming cost V 2 bases and J 0 bases; bases outside gene matches: 6. This CDR3 has 19 amino acids. This chain's CDR3 is CASSLRTSGGSSSYNEQFF. In nucleotides, the CDR3 is TGTGCCAGCAGTTTAAGGACTAGCGGGGGGTCCAGCTCCTACAATGAGCAGTTCTTC.

V gene TRBV3-1 combines with J gene TRBJ2-6; D is unresolved. Per germline, CDR1 LGHDT and CDR2 YNNKEL (reference sequence). With 1 base removed from V and 1 base from J, the gap between germline ends came to 5 bases. The CDR3 covers 15 residues. The CDR3 loop is CASSQVSSGANVLTF. CDR3 nucleotide sequence: TGTGCCAGCAGCCAAGTCAGTTCTGGGGCCAACGTCCTGACTTTC.

This clonotype was seen only a few times. V is TRBV4-3 and J is TRBJ2-4; 8 nucleotides agree with TRBD1. The J call may be mistaken, given a closer DNA end match to TRBJ2-7. Germline loops: CDR1 LGHNA, CDR2 YSLEER. This CDR3 is 13 amino acids long. CDR3 amino acids: CASSQTGVYEQYF. The CDR3 bases are TGCGCCAGCAGTCAGACAGGGGTCTACGAGCAGTACTTC.

The chain links TRBV20-1 to TRBJ1-2; 7 bases are a match to TRBD1. Germline V CDR1 and CDR2: DFQATT, SNEGSKA (reference sequence). Trimming took 6 bases from V and 3 from J; bases not matched to a gene: 13. The CDR3 contains 15 residues. CDR3 sequence: CSALIETGPHYGYTF. In DNA form, the CDR3 reads TGCAGTGCGCTAATCGAGACAGGGCCCCACTATGGCTACACCTTC.

This chain joins TRBV4-3 and TRBJ1-6, with D perhaps TRBD1 (5 bases). V was cut by 0 bases and J by 9 bases, with 18 bases left in between. The germline V gene has CDR1 LGHNA and CDR2 YSLEER. The CDR3 is 17 residues long. CDR3 bases: TGCGCCAGCAGCCAAGATTTGGCCGGGACGTCTAGTTCACCCCTCCACTTT. Amino acid sequence: CASSQDLAGTSSSPLHF.

The sample holds one count of this clonotype. One end of the junction varies from germline; a read error may be responsible. This chain links TRBV5-6 with TRBJ2-4; 9 bases agree with TRBD1. The end of the DNA fits TRBJ2-5 better, so the J call may be wrong. The germline CDR1 and CDR2 sequences are SGHDT and YYEEEE. The CDR3 runs to 16 residues. CDR3: CAISRTGDYQQETQYF. The CDR3 DNA reads as TGTGCCATCAGCCGGACAGGGGATTACCAGCAAGAGACCCAGTACTTC.

The chain uses TRBV20-1 and TRBJ2-1, with D possibly being TRBD1 or TRBD2 (6 bases each). The end of the DNA aligns better with TRBJ2-7, so the J call may be wrong. Germline loops: CDR1 DFQATT, CDR2 SNEGSKA (reference sequence). This CDR3 is built from 13 residues. The CDR3 spells CSAIPGATYEQYF. The CDR3 DNA reads TGCAGTGCTATTCCGGGGGCCACCTACGAGCAGTACTTC.

The V gene is TRBV7-2, the J gene TRBJ2-3; 8 bases match TRBD2. The CDR3 is 12 amino acids. Germline-derived CDR1 and CDR2 are SGHTA and FQGNSA. Trimming cost V 5 bases and J 11 bases; bases outside gene matches: 6. DNA for the CDR3: TGTGCCAGCAGCCATGAACGGGGGGGGCAGTATTTT. Its protein is CASSHERGGQYF.

This clonotype came up a few times. J is TRBJ2-5 and V is TRBV12-3 or TRBV12-4; D possibly corresponds to TRBD1 (6 bases). With 3 bases removed from V and 2 bases from J, the gap between germline ends came to 10 bases. This CDR3 is 14 amino acids long. Written as DNA, the CDR3 is TGTGCCAGCAGTTTTGGGACAACACAAGAGACCCAGTACTTC. Protein sequence: CASSFGTTQETQYF.

This chain joins TRBV7-2 and TRBJ2-1, with 8 bases aligning to TRBD1. The CDR3 covers 15 residues. Germline CDR1 SGHTA, CDR2 FQGNSA. The ends lost 5 bases at V and 7 bases at J; junction bases unmatched: 10. This CDR3 reads CASSPWTGLGNEQFF. The DNA for the CDR3 is TGTGCCAGCAGCCCGTGGACAGGGCTAGGGAATGAGCAGTTCTTC.

The chain has TRBV6-1 and TRBJ2-5; TRBD1 matches 10 bases. The germline V gene has CDR1 MNHNS and CDR2 SASEGT. After removal of 4 bases from V and 5 bases from J, the junction contained 7 bases not matched to a gene. The CDR3 spans 15 residues. This CDR3 reads CASSGGTGVRETQYF. The CDR3 DNA is TGTGCCAGCAGTGGCGGGACAGGGGTTCGCGAGACCCAGTACTTC.

This clonotype occurred a few times. This chain uses TRBV7-9 with TRBJ1-1, with 7 bases matching TRBD1. V gave up 3 bases and J gave up 2 bases; unmatched junction bases: 6. Germline lookup yields CDR1 SEHNR and CDR2 FQNEAQ (reference sequence). This CDR3 region has 15 residues. The CDR3 is CASSFRGRGNTEAFF. The CDR3 DNA reads TGTGCCAGCAGCTTCAGGGGGAGGGGAAACACTGAAGCTTTCTTT.

This clonotype was recorded once. The chain recombines TRBV7-9 with TRBJ1-6, with a possible D match to TRBD1 (5 bases). CDR3 length: 15 amino acids. Germline V gene data show CDR1 as SEHNR and CDR2 as FQNEAQ (reference sequence). V lost 4 bases, J lost 4 bases, and 11 bases lay in between. CDR3 DNA: TGTGCCAGCAGCTCAGGACGGGGGTATAATTCACCCCTCCACTTT. Translated: CASSSGRGYNSPLHF.

This clonotype was counted only a few times. CDR3 sequence reads: CASSPFPGQKYF. DNA of the CDR3: TGCGCCAGCAGCCCATTTCCCGGACAGAAGTACTTC. The chain combines TRBV4-1 with TRBJ2-4, with a possible D match to TRBD1 (6 bases). This CDR3 comprises 12 residues. The V and J ends lost 4 bases and 14 bases respectively, with 15 bases between them. Germline V gene data show CDR1 as MGHRA and CDR2 as YSYEKL.